This T cell receptor beta chain appears in the sequencing data of a study of blood T cell repertoires in COVID-19. V was shortened by 2 bases and J by 3 bases, with 10 bases between the two germline ends. Germline values: CDR1 SEHNR, CDR2 FQNEAQ (reference sequence). The CDR3 covers 14 residues. The repertoire was sequenced with immunoSEQ multiplex PCR; TCRdb's copy has only in-frame clones and lacks some. The data show about 310,000 clones, more than 85% seen once. The sample was peripheral blood. The chain has TRBV7-9 and TRBJ1-2, with D possibly matching TRBD1 (5 bases). This TCR was recovered from a man between 70 and 80 years old with acute or convalescent COVID-19. CDR3 DNA: TGTGCCAGCAGCTTACTCAGGGTCGACTATGGCTACACCTTC. This sequence encodes CASSLLRVDYGYTF.